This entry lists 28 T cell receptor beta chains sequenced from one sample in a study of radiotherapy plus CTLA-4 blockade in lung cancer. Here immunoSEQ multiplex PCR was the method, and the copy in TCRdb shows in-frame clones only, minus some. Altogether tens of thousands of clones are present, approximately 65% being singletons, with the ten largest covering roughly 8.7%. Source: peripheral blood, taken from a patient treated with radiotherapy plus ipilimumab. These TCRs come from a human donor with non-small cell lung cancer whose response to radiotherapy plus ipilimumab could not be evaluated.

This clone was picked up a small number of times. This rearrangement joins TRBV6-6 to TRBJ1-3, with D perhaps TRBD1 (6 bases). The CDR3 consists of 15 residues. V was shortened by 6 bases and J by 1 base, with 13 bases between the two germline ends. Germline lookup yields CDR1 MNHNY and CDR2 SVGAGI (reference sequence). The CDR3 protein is CASSSKQGSGNTIYF. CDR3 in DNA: TGTGCCAGCAGCTCTAAACAGGGATCTGGAAACACCATATATTTT.

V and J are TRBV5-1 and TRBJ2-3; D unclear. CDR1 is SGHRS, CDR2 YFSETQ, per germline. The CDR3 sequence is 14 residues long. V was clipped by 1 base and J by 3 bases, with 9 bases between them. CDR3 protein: CASSLIQATDTQYF. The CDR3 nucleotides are TGCGCCAGCAGCTTGATCCAGGCTACAGATACGCAGTATTTT.

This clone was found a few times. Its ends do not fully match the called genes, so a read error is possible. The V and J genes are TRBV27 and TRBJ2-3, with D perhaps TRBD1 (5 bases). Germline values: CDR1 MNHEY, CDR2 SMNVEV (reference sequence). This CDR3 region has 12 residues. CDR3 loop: CASSPSTGTQYF. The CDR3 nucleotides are TGTGCCAGCAGTCCAAGCACAGGTACGCAGTATTTT.

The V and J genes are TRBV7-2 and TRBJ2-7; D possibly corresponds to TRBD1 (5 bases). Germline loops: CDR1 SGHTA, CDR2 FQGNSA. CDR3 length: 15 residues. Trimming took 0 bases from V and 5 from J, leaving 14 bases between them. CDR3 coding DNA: TGTGCCAGCAGCTTAGCCCTGACAGAAATCCACGAGCAGTACTTC. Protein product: CASSLALTEIHEQYF.

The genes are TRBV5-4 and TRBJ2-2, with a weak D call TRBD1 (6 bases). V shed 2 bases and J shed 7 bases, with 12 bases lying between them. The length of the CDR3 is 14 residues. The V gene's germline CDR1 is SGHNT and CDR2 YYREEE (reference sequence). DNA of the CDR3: TGTGCCAGCAGCTTTACAGGGACGGGCGGGGAGCTGTTTTTT. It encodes CASSFTGTGGELFF.

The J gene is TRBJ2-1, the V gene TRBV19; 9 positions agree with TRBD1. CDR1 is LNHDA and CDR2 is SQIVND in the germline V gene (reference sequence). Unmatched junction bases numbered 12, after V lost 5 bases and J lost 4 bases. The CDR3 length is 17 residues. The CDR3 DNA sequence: TGTGCCAGTAGTTCCATAGGCTCCGGGACAGGGTACAATGAGCAGTTCTTC. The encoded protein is CASSSIGSGTGYNEQFF.

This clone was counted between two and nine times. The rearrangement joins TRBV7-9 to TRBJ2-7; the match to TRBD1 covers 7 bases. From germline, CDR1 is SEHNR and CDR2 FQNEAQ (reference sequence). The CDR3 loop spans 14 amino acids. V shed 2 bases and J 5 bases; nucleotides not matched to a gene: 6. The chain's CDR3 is CASSLSGGVNEQYF. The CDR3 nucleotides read TGTGCCAGCAGCTTATCAGGGGGAGTTAACGAGCAGTACTTC.

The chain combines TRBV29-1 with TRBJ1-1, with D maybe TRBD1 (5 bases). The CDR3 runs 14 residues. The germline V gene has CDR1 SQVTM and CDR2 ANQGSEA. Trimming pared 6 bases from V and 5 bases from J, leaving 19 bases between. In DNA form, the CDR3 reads TGCAGCGTCAACAGGCAGGGCGGTGGAACTGAAGCTTTCTTT. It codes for CSVNRQGGGTEAFF.

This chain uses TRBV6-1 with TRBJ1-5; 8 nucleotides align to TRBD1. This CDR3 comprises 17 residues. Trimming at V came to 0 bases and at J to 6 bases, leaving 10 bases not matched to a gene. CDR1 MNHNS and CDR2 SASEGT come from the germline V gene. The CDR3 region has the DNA TGTGCCAGCAGTGAAGCGCACACAGGGGGATGGGGTCAGCCCCAGCATTTT. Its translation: CASSEAHTGGWGQPQHF.

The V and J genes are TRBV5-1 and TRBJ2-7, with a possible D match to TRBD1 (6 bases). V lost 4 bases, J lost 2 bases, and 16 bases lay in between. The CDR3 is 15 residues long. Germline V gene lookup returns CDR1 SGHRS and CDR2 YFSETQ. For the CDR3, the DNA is TGCGCCAGCAGCATAGACAGGTTTAGTCCCTACGAGCAGTACTTC. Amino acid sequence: CASSIDRFSPYEQYF.

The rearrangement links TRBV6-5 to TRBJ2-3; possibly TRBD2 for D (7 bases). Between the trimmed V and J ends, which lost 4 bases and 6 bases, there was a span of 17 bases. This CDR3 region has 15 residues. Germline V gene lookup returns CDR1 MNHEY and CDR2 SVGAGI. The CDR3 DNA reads TGTGCCAGCAGTTCCCGAGGGGGGGCCCTGGATACGCAGTATTTT. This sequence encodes CASSSRGGALDTQYF.

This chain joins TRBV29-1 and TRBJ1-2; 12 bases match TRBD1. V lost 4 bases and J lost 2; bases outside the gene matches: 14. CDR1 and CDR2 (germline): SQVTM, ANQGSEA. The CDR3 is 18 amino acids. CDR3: CSVGPDSGTGGLNYGYTF. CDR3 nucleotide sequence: TGCAGCGTTGGTCCGGACTCCGGGACAGGGGGCTTAAACTATGGCTACACCTTC.

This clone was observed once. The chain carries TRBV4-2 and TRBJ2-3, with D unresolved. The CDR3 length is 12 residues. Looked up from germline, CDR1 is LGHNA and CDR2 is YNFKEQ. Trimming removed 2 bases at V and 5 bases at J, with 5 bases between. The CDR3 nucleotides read TGTGCCAGCAGCCAACTTCTAGATACGCAGTATTTT. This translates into CASSQLLDTQYF.

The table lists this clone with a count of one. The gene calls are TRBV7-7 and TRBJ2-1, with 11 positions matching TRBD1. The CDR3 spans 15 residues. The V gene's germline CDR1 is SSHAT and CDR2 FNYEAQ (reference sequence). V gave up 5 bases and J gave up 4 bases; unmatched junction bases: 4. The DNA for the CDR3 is TGTGCCAGCAGCCAGGGACAGGGGGGGTACAATGAGCAGTTCTTC. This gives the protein CASSQGQGGYNEQFF.

The CDR3 here is CASSPQGYSNQPQHF. The CDR3 DNA sequence: TGCGCCAGCAGCCCCCAGGGGTATAGCAATCAGCCCCAGCATTTT. The chain carries TRBV4-1 and TRBJ1-5; TRBD1 might be the D (6 bases). Germline-derived CDR1 and CDR2 are MGHRA and YSYEKL. CDR3 length: 15 residues. V lost 4 bases to trimming and J lost 0 bases, with 10 bases between them.

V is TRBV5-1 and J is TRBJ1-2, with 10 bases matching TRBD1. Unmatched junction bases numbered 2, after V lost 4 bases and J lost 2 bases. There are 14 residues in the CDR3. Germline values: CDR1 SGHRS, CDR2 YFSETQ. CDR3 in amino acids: CASSRTGGNYGYTF. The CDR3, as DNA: TGCGCCAGCAGCCGGACAGGGGGGAACTATGGCTACACCTTC.

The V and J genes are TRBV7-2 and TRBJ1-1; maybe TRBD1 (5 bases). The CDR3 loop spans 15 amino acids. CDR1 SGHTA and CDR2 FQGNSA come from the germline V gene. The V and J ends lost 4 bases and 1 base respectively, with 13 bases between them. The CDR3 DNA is TGTGCCAGCAGCTCCCCTTGGGGGGGGAACACTGAAGCTTTCTTT. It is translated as CASSSPWGGNTEAFF.

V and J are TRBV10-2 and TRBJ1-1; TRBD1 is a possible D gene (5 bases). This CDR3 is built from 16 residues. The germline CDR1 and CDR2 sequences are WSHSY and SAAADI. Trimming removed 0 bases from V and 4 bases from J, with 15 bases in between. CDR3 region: CASSESMGGEATEAFF. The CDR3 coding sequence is TGCGCCAGCAGTGAGTCGATGGGAGGGGAGGCCACTGAAGCTTTCTTT.

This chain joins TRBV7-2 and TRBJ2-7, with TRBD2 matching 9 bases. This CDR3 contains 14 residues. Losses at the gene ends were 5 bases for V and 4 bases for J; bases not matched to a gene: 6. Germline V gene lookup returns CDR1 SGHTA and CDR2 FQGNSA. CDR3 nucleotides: TGTGCCAGCAGCCGTCGGACTAGCGCTTACGAGCAGTACTTC. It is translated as CASSRRTSAYEQYF.

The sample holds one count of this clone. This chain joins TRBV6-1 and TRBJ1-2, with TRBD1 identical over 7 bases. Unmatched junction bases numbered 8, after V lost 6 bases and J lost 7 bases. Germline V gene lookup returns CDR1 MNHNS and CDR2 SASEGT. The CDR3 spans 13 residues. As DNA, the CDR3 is TGTGCCAGCAGACCAACAGGGGATTCTGGCTACACCTTC. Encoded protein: CASRPTGDSGYTF.

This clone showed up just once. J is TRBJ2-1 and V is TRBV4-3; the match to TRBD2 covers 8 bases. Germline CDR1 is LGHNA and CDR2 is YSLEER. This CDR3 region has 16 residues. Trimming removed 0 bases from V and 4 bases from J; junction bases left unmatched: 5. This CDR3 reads CASSQDTGGEYNEQFF. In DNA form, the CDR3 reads TGCGCCAGCAGCCAAGACACCGGGGGGGAATACAATGAGCAGTTCTTC.

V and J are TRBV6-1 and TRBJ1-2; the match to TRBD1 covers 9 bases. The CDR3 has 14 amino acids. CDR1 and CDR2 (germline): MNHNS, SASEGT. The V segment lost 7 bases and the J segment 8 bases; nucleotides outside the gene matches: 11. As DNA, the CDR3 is TGTGCCAGCACTGAGACAGGGGGAGTGATCGGCTACACCTTC. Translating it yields CASTETGGVIGYTF.

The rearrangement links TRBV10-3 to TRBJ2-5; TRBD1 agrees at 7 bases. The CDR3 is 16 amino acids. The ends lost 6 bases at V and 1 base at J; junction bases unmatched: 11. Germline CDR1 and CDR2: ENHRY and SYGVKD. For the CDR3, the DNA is TGTGCCATCAGCGAAGACAGGGTCGGAGGCCAAGAGACCCAGTACTTC. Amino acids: CAISEDRVGGQETQYF.

The CDR3 sequence: CASGPSGRDEQFF. CDR3 DNA: TGTGCCAGCGGCCCCAGCGGGAGGGATGAGCAGTTCTTC. The chain uses TRBV9 and TRBJ2-1, with 10 bases identical to TRBD2. Germline CDR1 reads SGDLS; CDR2 reads YYNGEE. The V segment lost 7 bases and the J segment 8 bases; nucleotides outside the gene matches: 6. This CDR3 has 13 amino acids.

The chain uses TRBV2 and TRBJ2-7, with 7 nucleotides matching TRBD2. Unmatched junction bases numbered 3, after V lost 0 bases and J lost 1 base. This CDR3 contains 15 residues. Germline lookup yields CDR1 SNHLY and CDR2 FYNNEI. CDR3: CASSEAGGRSYEQYF. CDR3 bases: TGTGCCAGCAGTGAAGCGGGAGGGAGGTCCTACGAGCAGTACTTC.

The CDR3, as DNA: TGCAGCGTTCGGACTAGCGGGGGGGCCGAGGATACGCAGTATTTT. As protein: CSVRTSGGAEDTQYF. The V call is TRBV29-1, the J call TRBJ2-3, with 15 bases lining up with TRBD2. Germline CDR1 reads SQVTM; CDR2 reads ANQGSEA. There are 15 residues in the CDR3. J was trimmed by 6 bases and V by 5 bases; bases with no gene match: 6.

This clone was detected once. The CDR3 is CASSVDNFYTGELFF. The CDR3 DNA reads TGTGCCAGCAGCGTAGATAACTTCTACACCGGGGAGCTGTTTTTT. This chain connects TRBV9 to TRBJ2-2; D gene ambiguous. The V gene lost 0 bases and the J gene lost 3 bases, with 9 bases spanning the gap. The CDR3 extends over 15 amino acids. Germline-derived CDR1 and CDR2 are SGDLS and YYNGEE.

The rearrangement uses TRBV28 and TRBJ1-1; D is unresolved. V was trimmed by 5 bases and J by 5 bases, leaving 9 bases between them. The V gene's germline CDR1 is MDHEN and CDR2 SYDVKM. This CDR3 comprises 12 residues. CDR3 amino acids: CASSGRRTEAFF. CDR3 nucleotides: TGTGCCAGCAGTGGTCGGAGGACTGAAGCTTTCTTT.